These 25 T cell receptor beta chains came from one sample sequenced in a study of shared clonotypes between healthy human individuals. Generated by immunoSEQ multiplex PCR, the TCRdb table keeps only in-frame clones and is missing some. Of around 330,000 clones listed, less than 85% are singletons. The sample comprised memory CD4+ T cells sorted from blood. Subset defined: CD45RA-negative fraction. These receptors were obtained from a man aged 30-40 years in good health.

This sequence joins TRBV7-9 and TRBJ2-6; D is undetermined. V was cut by 3 bases and J by 0 bases, with 3 bases left in between. Looked up from germline, CDR1 is SEHNR and CDR2 is FQNEAQ (reference sequence). This CDR3 is built from 14 residues. The CDR3 nucleotides are TGTGCCAGCAGCTTCCCCTCTGGGGCCAACGTCCTGACTTTC. Its translation is CASSFPSGANVLTF.

The chain recombines TRBV5-1 with TRBJ2-5, with TRBD2 matching over 9 bases. This CDR3 comprises 14 residues. Germline trimming cut 2 bases from V and 2 bases from J; bases unmatched to any gene: 1. Looked up from germline, CDR1 is SGHRS and CDR2 is YFSETQ. The CDR3 sequence: CASSLSGGQETQYF. The CDR3 nucleotides read TGCGCCAGCAGCTTAAGCGGGGGGCAAGAGACCCAGTACTTC.

The chain uses TRBV2 and TRBJ2-1; TRBD2 agrees at 9 bases. Trimming cost V 4 bases and J 6 bases; bases outside gene matches: 4. In germline, CDR1 is SNHLY, CDR2 FYNNEI. The CDR3 sequence is 14 residues long. The CDR3, as DNA: TGTGCCAGCAGTGTGACTAGCGGTGGCAATGAGCAGTTCTTC. Amino acid sequence: CASSVTSGGNEQFF.

The rearrangement links TRBV7-2 to TRBJ2-2, with D maybe TRBD2 (6 bases). CDR1 is SGHTA, CDR2 FQGNSA, per germline. This CDR3 contains 15 residues. The V and J ends lost 3 bases and 1 base respectively, with 9 bases between them. The CDR3 sequence is CASSLEGMNTGELFF. CDR3 bases: TGTGCCAGCAGCTTGGAGGGAATGAACACCGGGGAGCTGTTTTTT. The full variable domain, its missing parts supplied by reference TRBV7-2 and TRBJ2-2, is GAGVSQSPSNKVTEKGKDVELRCDPISGHTALYWYRQSLGQGLEFLIYFQGNSAPDKSGLPSDRFSAERTGGSVSTLTIQRTQQEDSAVYLCASSLEGMNTGELFFGEGSRLTVL.

This chain joins TRBV18 and TRBJ2-3; possible D gene TRBD2, 6 bases. The CDR3 covers 14 residues. V was cut by 6 bases and J by 7 bases, with 17 bases left in between. Germline CDR1 is KGHSH and CDR2 is LQKENI. The CDR3 region has the DNA TGTGCCAGCTCCTCCCAAGCGGGCGGCTATACGCAGTATTTT. Protein: CASSSQAGGYTQYF.

V is TRBV2 and J is TRBJ2-3; a weak D match, TRBD1 (6 bases). The CDR3 runs 13 residues. Trimming shortened V by 6 bases and J by 5 bases, and 12 bases separated the two germline ends. Per the germline V gene, CDR1 is SNHLY and CDR2 is FYNNEI. The CDR3 loop is CASSNRQEDTQYF. The CDR3 nucleotides are TGTGCCAGCAGCAATCGACAGGAAGATACGCAGTATTTT.

The V and J genes are TRBV11-2 and TRBJ2-3, with 8 bases lining up with TRBD2. Germline V lookup: CDR1 SGHAT, CDR2 FQNNGV. The CDR3 is 15 residues long. The V gene end was trimmed by 5 bases and the J gene end by 2 bases; junction bases not matched to a gene: 6. The CDR3 is CASSISGAVTDTQYF. CDR3 coding DNA: TGTGCCAGCAGCATTAGCGGGGCTGTCACAGATACGCAGTATTTT.

The chain combines TRBV29-1 with TRBJ2-1; 9 bases are shared with TRBD2. Unmatched junction bases numbered 5, after V lost 5 bases and J lost 3 bases. Germline V gives CDR1 SQVTM, CDR2 ANQGSEA. This CDR3 has 14 amino acids. CDR3 bases: TGCAGCGTTCCTAGCGGGGTCCTCTACAATGAGCAGTTCTTC. As protein: CSVPSGVLYNEQFF.

The gene calls are TRBV5-4 and TRBJ2-7; no reliable D call. Germline loops: CDR1 SGHNT, CDR2 YYREEE (reference sequence). V lost 0 bases to trimming and J lost 6 bases, with 10 bases between them. The CDR3 is 13 amino acids. CDR3 in DNA: TGTGCCAGCAGCTTGGCTTCTGGCGGCGAGCAGTACTTC. This sequence encodes CASSLASGGEQYF.

J is TRBJ1-1 and V is TRBV14; weak D call: TRBD1 (6 bases). The germline gives CDR1 SGHDN, CDR2 FVKESK. V gave up 6 bases and J gave up 8 bases, with 10 bases separating them. The CDR3 consists of 11 residues. The CDR3 DNA reads TGTGCCAGCAGAGGGACACGCGAAGCTTTCTTT. It yields the protein CASRGTREAFF.

CDR3: CASSMLTGGAISGANVLTF. The CDR3 DNA is TGCGCCAGCAGCATGCTGACAGGGGGCGCGATATCTGGGGCCAACGTCCTGACTTTC. The J gene is TRBJ2-6, the V gene TRBV5-1, with TRBD1 identical over 10 bases. CDR1 and CDR2 (germline): SGHRS, YFSETQ. The CDR3 contains 19 residues. V was clipped by 4 bases and J by 1 base; unmatched bases: 11.

V gene TRBV28 combines with J gene TRBJ1-4; tentative D call: TRBD1 (6 bases). The germline V and J ends were trimmed by 8 bases and 8 bases, with 15 bases remaining between them. The germline CDR1 and CDR2 sequences are MDHEN and SYDVKM. This CDR3 contains 13 residues. CDR3 sequence: CASYEGGQEKLFF. The CDR3 DNA sequence: TGTGCCAGCTACGAGGGGGGTCAGGAAAAACTGTTTTTT.

This chain uses TRBV13 with TRBJ2-5; 9 nucleotides align to TRBD2. Trimming took 6 bases from V and 4 from J; bases not matched to a gene: 6. The CDR3 spans 14 residues. Germline CDR1 reads PRHDT; CDR2 reads FYEKMQ (reference sequence). The CDR3 DNA sequence: TGTGCCAGCAGTGGCGGGAGGGGTGGAGAGACCCAGTACTTC. Its protein product is CASSGGRGGETQYF.

This clone was seen more than once but under ten times. CDR3 protein: CASSIGKGTQYF. CDR3 sequence (DNA): TGTGCCAGTAGTATTGGGAAGGGGACCCAGTACTTC. The chain is built from TRBV19 and TRBJ2-5; D is unresolved. V was trimmed by 3 bases and J by 7 bases, leaving 9 bases between them. CDR3 length: 12 residues. From germline, CDR1 is LNHDA and CDR2 SQIVND (reference sequence).

The sample holds a few counts of this clone. The chain couples TRBV27 to TRBJ2-1; 14 positions match TRBD2. Germline V lookup: CDR1 MNHEY, CDR2 SMNVEV (reference sequence). The CDR3 runs to 16 residues. The trim removed 2 bases at V and 5 bases at J, leaving 2 bases unmatched. CDR3 DNA sequence: TGTGCCAGCAGTTTAAGACTAGCGGGAGGGGACAATGAGCAGTTCTTC. Translating gives CASSLRLAGGDNEQFF.

The gene calls are TRBV5-3 and TRBJ2-5, with 7 positions matching TRBD2. TRBV5-3 is given ORF status, its function remaining uncertain. With V trimmed by 4 bases and J by 1 base, 16 bases remained unmatched. The CDR3 has 18 amino acids. CDR3 residues: CARSHSYPSGETQETQYF. The CDR3 region has the DNA TGTGCCAGAAGCCACTCGTATCCTAGCGGAGAGACCCAAGAGACCCAGTACTTC.

The J gene is TRBJ2-1, the V gene TRBV6-5; no clear D. The CDR3 totals 12 residues. The V gene's germline CDR1 is MNHEY and CDR2 SVGAGI. The germline V and J ends were trimmed by 6 bases and 8 bases, with 11 bases remaining between them. The CDR3 is CASSKGWDEQFF. The CDR3 nucleotides are TGTGCCAGCAGCAAAGGGTGGGATGAGCAGTTCTTC.

The chain recombines TRBV6-6 with TRBJ2-7; 8 bases are a match to TRBD2. Looked up from germline, CDR1 is MNHNY and CDR2 is SVGAGI (reference sequence). The CDR3 extends over 14 amino acids. The ends lost 6 bases at V and 2 bases at J; junction bases unmatched: 6. The CDR3, as DNA: TGTGCCAGCAGACATACTAGCGGCCCCTACGAGCAGTACTTC. Amino acids: CASRHTSGPYEQYF.

This clone came up once. A read error may account for a junction end that differs from germline. The chain recombines TRBV7-7 with TRBJ2-1; TRBD1 aligns across 9 bases. Germline assignment: CDR1 SSHAT and CDR2 FNYEAQ (reference sequence). There are 15 residues in the CDR3. CDR3 sequence reads: CASSPGQGTYNEQFF. The CDR3 DNA sequence: TGTGCTAGCAGCCCCGGACAGGGGACCTACAATGAGCAGTTCTTC.

The rearrangement joins TRBV6-1 to TRBJ2-7; TRBD2 aligns across 9 bases. The germline V gene has CDR1 MNHNS and CDR2 SASEGT. V was pared by 6 bases and J by 4 bases, with 4 bases of the junction left unmatched. This CDR3 comprises 13 residues. The DNA of the CDR3 is TGTGCCAGCAGCGCTAGCGGGATTTACGAGCAGTACTTC. Its translation is CASSASGIYEQYF.

This clone was seen just once. The chain couples TRBV10-1 to TRBJ2-3; tentatively, D is TRBD1 (6 bases). The CDR3 is 16 residues long. Germline V gene lookup returns CDR1 WNHNN and CDR2 SYGVQD (reference sequence). V was trimmed by 3 bases and J by 2 bases, leaving 15 bases between them. The CDR3 sequence is CASSEVRGATTDTQYF. In DNA form, the CDR3 reads TGCGCCAGCAGTGAAGTCAGGGGAGCCACCACAGATACGCAGTATTTT.

The table lists this clone with a few counts. The gene calls are TRBV2 and TRBJ2-3; the match to TRBD2 covers 8 bases. The CDR3 is made up of 14 amino acids. J was trimmed by 5 bases and V by 8 bases; bases with no gene match: 9. Germline V gene lookup returns CDR1 SNHLY and CDR2 FYNNEI. This CDR3 is CASGRAGEGDTQYF. Here the CDR3 DNA reads TGTGCCAGCGGTAGAGCGGGAGAAGGAGATACGCAGTATTTT. Full variable domain (missing parts from reference TRBV2 and TRBJ2-3): EPEVTQTPSHQVTQMGQEVILRCVPISNHLYFYWYRQILGQKVEFLVSFYNNEISEKSEIFDDQFSVERPDGSNFTLKIRSTKLEDSAMYFCASGRAGEGDTQYFGPGTRLTVL.

The chain is built from TRBV29-1 and TRBJ2-3; D unresolved. Germline-derived CDR1 and CDR2 are SQVTM and ANQGSEA. V lost 3 bases to trimming and J lost 1 base, with 5 bases between them. CDR3 length equals 12 residues. The CDR3 loop is CSVDQGTDTQYF. In DNA form, the CDR3 reads TGCAGCGTTGATCAGGGCACAGATACGCAGTATTTT.

The sample holds a few counts of this clone. The chain combines TRBV5-1 with TRBJ2-3, with D possibly being TRBD2 (7 bases). CDR1 and CDR2 from the germline V gene are SGHRS and YFSETQ. This CDR3 spans 15 amino acids. V lost 6 bases and J lost 1, with 15 bases in between. The chain's CDR3 is CASMYQGRGTDTQYF. CDR3 DNA sequence: TGCGCCAGCATGTACCAGGGGAGGGGCACAGATACGCAGTATTTT.

To note about this clone: Other DNA sequences from this sample encode an identical CDR3 as well. The gene calls are TRBV4-1 and TRBJ1-1, with D possibly being TRBD1 (6 bases). The CDR3 is 13 residues long. Germline CDR1 reads MGHRA; CDR2 reads YSYEKL. V gave up 3 bases and J gave up 3 bases, with 8 bases separating them. The CDR3 spells CASSQRTDTEAFF. CDR3 DNA: TGCGCCAGCAGCCAGAGGACAGACACTGAAGCTTTCTTT.